These 4 T cell receptor beta chains were sequenced from one sample in a study of blood T cell repertoires in COVID-19. Profiling relied on immunoSEQ multiplex PCR, and the TCRdb table lists in-frame clones only, not all of them. This sample has 350,000 to 450,000 clones, with 70% to 90% found just once. Material for sequencing was peripheral blood. These receptor sequences come from a human donor in a cohort sampled during active COVID-19.

This clone has a handful of counts. This chain links TRBV4-2 with TRBJ2-7; D ambiguous. The CDR3 contains 14 residues. The V gene's germline CDR1 is LGHNA and CDR2 YNFKEQ. The V end lost 0 bases, the J end lost 5 bases, and 11 bases lay between the germline ends. The CDR3 loop is CASSQDLLTDEQYF. The CDR3 region has the DNA TGTGCCAGCAGCCAAGATTTGCTCACGGACGAGCAGTACTTC.

The rearrangement uses TRBV18 and TRBJ1-1; D unclear. Trimming removed 3 bases at V and 0 bases at J, with 11 bases between. Germline V gives CDR1 KGHSH, CDR2 LQKENI. There are 15 residues in the CDR3. The CDR3 loop reads CASSPPGIVNTEAFF. Here the CDR3 DNA reads TGTGCCAGCTCACCTCCGGGGATAGTGAACACTGAAGCTTTCTTT.

This clone was detected a few times. The V call is TRBV11-1, the J call TRBJ1-1; TRBD1 agrees at 7 bases. The CDR3 is made up of 15 amino acids. The trim removed 5 bases at V and 4 bases at J, leaving 10 bases unmatched. Germline values: CDR1 SGHAT, CDR2 FQDESV (reference sequence). In nucleotides, the CDR3 is TGTGCCAGCAGCACCAACAGGGGATTCATCACTGAAGCTTTCTTT. Translated, it gives CASSTNRGFITEAFF.

The J gene is TRBJ2-6, the V gene TRBV27; D unresolved. Germline CDR1 is MNHEY and CDR2 is SMNVEV (reference sequence). This CDR3 is 15 amino acids long. The V end was cut by 1 base, the J end by 0 bases, with 4 bases between. The chain's CDR3 is CASSLYSSGANVLTF. CDR3 sequence (DNA): TGTGCCAGCAGTTTATATAGCTCTGGGGCCAACGTCCTGACTTTC.